Below are 9 T cell receptor beta chains sequenced from a single sample in a study of early T cells in non-severe SARS-CoV-2 infection. One entry per CDR3 protein, called by TCRdb with MiXCR from the 5' RACE reads. The sample holds about 83,000 distinct CDR3 sequences, more than 9% seen once. The sequencing input was whole blood. The receptors here all came from an adult who was a healthcare worker with PCR-confirmed SARS-CoV-2 infection or an uninfected control (not recorded which).

This clonotype occurred many times. This rearrangement joins TRBV20-1 to TRBJ1-3; D unclear. Looked up from germline, CDR1 is DFQATT and CDR2 is SNEGSKA (reference sequence). Trimming took off 4 bases at V and 5 bases at J, with 9 bases between the two ends. This CDR3 comprises 12 residues. The CDR3 here is CSATNSRNTIYF. CDR3 DNA sequence: TGCAGTGCTACCAATTCGAGAAACACCATATATTTT.

This clonotype was counted between two and nine times. The V gene is TRBV20-1, the J gene TRBJ1-1; no definite D call. The length of the CDR3 is 12 residues. Looked up from germline, CDR1 is DFQATT and CDR2 is SNEGSKA (reference sequence). Trimming removed 8 bases at V and 5 bases at J, with 15 bases between. CDR3 amino acids: CSPPGEGTEAFF. The DNA of the CDR3 is TGCAGTCCACCCGGGGAAGGGACTGAAGCTTTCTTT.

This clonotype appeared many times. This rearrangement joins TRBV3-1 to TRBJ2-5; D might be TRBD2 (6 bases). Between the trimmed V and J ends, which lost 6 bases and 2 bases, there was a span of 13 bases. Germline loops: CDR1 LGHDT, CDR2 YNNKEL (reference sequence). CDR3 length equals 14 residues. The CDR3 DNA is TGTGCCAGCAGTCCGATGGGACTGCAAGAGACCCAGTACTTC. It translates to CASSPMGLQETQYF.

In this sample, this clonotype turned up a few times. V and J are TRBV7-9 and TRBJ2-1; D perhaps matches TRBD1 (6 bases). The germline V and J ends were trimmed by 4 bases and 10 bases, with 11 bases remaining between them. Germline V CDR1 and CDR2: SEHNR, FQNEAQ (reference sequence). The CDR3 sequence is 12 residues long. The CDR3 is CASSSTGWEQFF. The CDR3 DNA is TGTGCCAGCAGCTCAACAGGGTGGGAGCAGTTCTTC. The whole variable domain, filled in from reference TRBV7-9 and TRBJ2-1, reads DTGVSQNPRHKITKRGQNVTFRCDPISEHNRLYWYRQTLGQGPEFLTYFQNEAQLEKSRLLSDRFSAERPKGSFSTLEIQRTEQGDSAMYLCASSSTGWEQFFGPGTRLTVL.

This clonotype was found many times. V gene TRBV20-1 combines with J gene TRBJ1-5; 8 nucleotides align to TRBD1. Germline lookup yields CDR1 DFQATT and CDR2 SNEGSKA (reference sequence). J was trimmed by 2 bases and V by 4 bases; bases with no gene match: 4. The CDR3 totals 14 residues. As DNA, the CDR3 is TGCAGTGCTACGGACAGGGAGGGCAATCAGCCCCAGCATTTT. This gives the protein CSATDREGNQPQHF.

The rearrangement joins TRBV12-3 or TRBV12-4 to TRBJ2-3, with 9 bases matching TRBD2. V dropped 1 base and J dropped 5; count of bases not matched to a gene: 4. This CDR3 spans 15 amino acids. The chain's CDR3 is CASSLGRREGDTQYF. DNA of the CDR3: TGTGCCAGCAGTTTAGGCAGGCGGGAGGGAGATACGCAGTATTTT.

The J gene is TRBJ1-4, the V gene TRBV20-1; D gene uncertain. V lost 3 bases to trimming and J lost 8 bases, with 16 bases between them. The CDR3 has 14 residues. Germline V CDR1 and CDR2: DFQATT, SNEGSKA (reference sequence). The CDR3 is CSASEDRLREKLFF. DNA of the CDR3: TGCAGTGCTAGTGAGGATCGGCTGAGGGAAAAACTGTTTTTT.

This clonotype has ten or more counts. This sequence joins TRBV18 and TRBJ1-1, with D possibly matching TRBD1 (6 bases). CDR1 is KGHSH, CDR2 LQKENI, per germline. The ends were cut back, 2 bases at V and 7 bases at J, with 17 bases in the middle. The CDR3 runs 15 residues. The CDR3 reads CASSPSSGGLGEAFF. The CDR3 nucleotides read TGTGCCAGCTCACCATCGTCCGGGGGCTTGGGTGAAGCTTTCTTT.

This clonotype appeared a few times. DNA of the CDR3: TGTGCCAGCGGGGGACTAGGGGAGGAGACCCAGTACTTC. Translated: CASGGLGEETQYF. V and J are TRBV27 and TRBJ2-5, with 8 bases identical to TRBD2. CDR1 is MNHEY and CDR2 is SMNVEV in the germline V gene (reference sequence). V was pared by 8 bases and J by 5 bases, with 7 bases of the junction left unmatched. The CDR3 runs to 13 residues.